Listed here are 12 T cell receptor beta chains from one sample, sequenced in a study of tumor-infiltrating lymphocytes in primary liver carcinoma. TCR beta cDNA was made from approximately 540 ng total RNA with a constant-region primer. Library construction for TCR beta comprised three nested multiplex PCR rounds performed with slightly modified ARM-PCR. TRBV1-TRBV30 forward primers paired with a C-beta reverse primer drove the first two PCR rounds, about 10 cycles each. TCRdb analysed the multiplex PCR reads with MiXCR anew, one entry per CDR3 protein. The table lists more than 95,000 distinct CDR3 sequences, around 83% of them singletons. Investigators took RNA and DNA out together from 20-30 mg of unsorted bulk tissue. The sequenced sample consisted of liver tumor tissue from sampling region 3. Indicated subset: tumor region T3, left-lateral pole. Receptor source: a man between 40 and 49 years old with primary liver carcinoma and hepatitis B virus infection.

This clonotype was counted many times. The V call is TRBV29-1, the J call TRBJ1-5; no reliable D call. This CDR3 has 13 amino acids. The germline gives CDR1 SQVTM, CDR2 ANQGSEA. V gave up 4 bases and J gave up 3 bases, with 10 bases separating them. The CDR3 reads CSVVHALNQPQHF. In DNA, the CDR3 is TGCAGCGTTGTTCATGCGCTCAATCAGCCCCAGCATTTT.

As to this clonotype: Sequence at one end of the junction differs from germline and may be a read error. The chain is built from TRBV4-2 and TRBJ2-1; D remains ambiguous. Germline V lookup: CDR1 LGHNA, CDR2 YNFKEQ. This CDR3 is 17 amino acids long. DNA for the CDR3: TGTGTCAGCAGCCCAAACAGTGGGTCCTCAACTTACAATGAGCAGTTCTTC. It specifies CVSSPNSGSSTYNEQFF.

Note on this clonotype: An end of the junction does not agree with germline; a read error may underlie this. The chain has TRBV5-1 and TRBJ2-7; 10 positions match TRBD2. Looked up from germline, CDR1 is SGHRS and CDR2 is YFSETQ. This CDR3 is 14 amino acids long. CDR3 in DNA: TGCGCCAGCAGCGCACTAGCGGGATCCGAAGAGCAGTATTTC. Amino acid sequence: CASSALAGSEEQYF.

About this clonotype itself: One end of the junction varies from germline; a read error may be responsible. In DNA, the CDR3 is TGCGCCAGCAGCCCATTGGGGGTCAGGGGAGAGACCCAGTACTTT. Protein product: CASSPLGVRGETQYF. The rearrangement uses TRBV5-1 and TRBJ2-5; the D gene is possibly TRBD1 (6 bases). The CDR3 consists of 15 residues. Looked up from germline, CDR1 is SGHRS and CDR2 is YFSETQ.

A word on this clonotype: The junction does not match germline at one end; this may be a read error. The genes are TRBV29-1 and TRBJ2-2; 8 positions match TRBD1. Germline V gene lookup returns CDR1 SQVTM and CDR2 ANQGSEA. The CDR3 has 13 residues. CDR3 nucleotide sequence: TGTAGCGTTGAGATGACAGGGGCCGGGGAGCTGTTTTTT. It encodes CSVEMTGAGELFF.

As for this clonotype: The junction differs from germline at one of its ends, possibly a read error. The chain has TRBV29-1 and TRBJ2-6; 9 bases fit TRBD1. CDR1 SQVTM and CDR2 ANQGSEA come from the germline V gene. CDR3 size: 15 residues. In DNA form, the CDR3 reads TGCATCGTGGGACAGGGCCACTCTGGGGCCAACGTCCTAACTTTC. Encoded protein: CIVGQGHSGANVLTF.

As concerns this clonotype: At one boundary the junction diverges from the germline segment, which might be a read error. The CDR3 spells CASSSTNAIYF. The CDR3 DNA follows: TGTGCCAGCAGTAGTACAAACGCCATATATTTT. The chain uses TRBV12-3 or TRBV12-4 and TRBJ1-3; no firm D call. The CDR3 contains 11 residues.

This clonotype was observed many times. The J gene is TRBJ2-6, the V gene TRBV28, with D possibly matching TRBD1 (6 bases). V lost 6 bases and J lost 0, with 18 bases in between. The germline V gene encodes CDR1 MDHEN and CDR2 SYDVKM. The CDR3 is 18 residues long. The CDR3 sequence: CASSRGETVLSGANVLTF. The CDR3 coding sequence is TGTGCCAGCAGCAGGGGTGAGACCGTCCTCTCTGGGGCCAACGTCCTGACTTTC.

A note on this clonotype: One junction end disagrees with the germline gene, perhaps due to a read error. The chain is built from TRBV11-2 and TRBJ2-3; D gene uncertain. This CDR3 is 13 amino acids long. Germline V gene lookup returns CDR1 SGHAT and CDR2 FQNNGV. The CDR3 region is CDSSYITADTQCF. CDR3 sequence (DNA): TGTGACAGCAGCTACATCACGGCGGATACGCAGTGTTTT.

This clonotype appeared many times. The chain has TRBV2 and TRBJ1-4; D unclear. This CDR3 has 12 amino acids. CDR1 SNHLY and CDR2 FYNNEI come from the germline V gene. V was pared by 6 bases and J by 8 bases, with 10 bases between. The CDR3 sequence: CASRRDREKLFF. DNA of the CDR3: TGTGCCAGCAGACGAGATCGGGAAAAACTGTTTTTT.

Points on this clonotype: Just one base apart from a much larger clone, this may be a read error. The chain employs TRBV5-1 and TRBJ1-6; D remains ambiguous. The germline gives CDR1 SGHRS, CDR2 YFSETQ. This CDR3 comprises 15 residues. CDR3 bases: TGCGCCAGCAGCTTCACATCCGTCTATATTTCACCCCTCCACTTT. It is translated as CASSFTSVYISPLHF. The whole variable domain, remainder taken from reference TRBV5-1 and TRBJ1-6, is KAGVTQTPRYLIKTRGQQVTLSCSPISGHRSVSWYQQTPGQGLQFLFEYFSETQRNKGNFPGRFSGRQFSNSRSEMNVSTLELGDSALYLCASSFTSVYISPLHFGNGTRLTVT.

A word on this clonotype: One junction end does not reproduce the germline sequence, and a read error may be involved. The V and J genes are TRBV29-1 and TRBJ1-5, with 7 bases aligning to TRBD1. Looked up from germline, CDR1 is SQVTM and CDR2 is ANQGSEA. CDR3 length: 12 residues. The CDR3 DNA follows: TGCATCGTTGGGGAACAGGGGCAGCCCCGGCAATTT. Translating it yields CIVGEQGQPRQF.